Included here is one TCR beta chain sequence, with context. In the original analysis: Amplification of reference gene primers was used by the study to estimate nucleated cell counts. Clones were read by immunoSEQ multiplex PCR, and TCRdb kept only the in-frame ones, dropping some. That table gives V, J and clone size, and the DNA gave D and trimming. This table has a few hundred thousand clones, over 80% appearing once. The data were taken from a study of blood T cell repertoires in COVID-19. Turning to the study itself: The cDNA or gDNA used as material had been derived from T cells, B-cell-depleted T cells, or PBMCs.

Sequencing input: peripheral blood. This receptor was taken from a woman aged 45 to 65 with COVID-19, enrolled during active disease.

CDR3 protein: CASSSRSSGNTIYF. The CDR3 nucleotides read TGTGCCAGCAGCTCCCGGAGCTCTGGAAACACCATATATTTT. The genes are TRBV7-2 and TRBJ1-3, with D unresolved. CDR3 length equals 14 residues. CDR1 SGHTA and CDR2 FQGNSA come from the germline V gene. The ends were cut back, 4 bases at V and 0 bases at J, with 7 bases in the middle.